This TCR beta chain was sequenced during a study of CD8 T cells in ankylosing spondylitis. Regarding the study as a whole: Made up of about eight highly homologous variants, a TCR beta motif appeared characteristic of ankylosing spondylitis blood. Researchers reportedly found disease-linked clones significantly enriched in matched ankylosing spondylitis synovial fluid. Earlier studies detected some motif variants in reactive arthritis synovial fluid and blood. The disease-linked clones had a CD8+ phenotype and low blood frequencies.

Preparation of TCR beta libraries was done by quantitative 5'-RACE with molecular barcodes. TCRdb used MiXCR to reprocess the 5' RACE reads, holding one entry per CDR3 protein. Here the sample spans 750,000 to 850,000 distinct CDR3 sequences, approximately 12% being singletons. CDR1 is LNHNV, CDR2 YYDKDF, per germline (reference sequence). The CDR3 runs 14 residues. The V and J ends lost 5 bases and 10 bases respectively, with 20 bases between them. This clonotype occurred a few times. The antigen is not known. The TCR originated in a male donor with ankylosing spondylitis. Sequencing used blood, either unsorted or a sorted T cell fraction (not recorded which). This chain uses TRBV15 with TRBJ1-1; no clear D gene. CDR3 amino acids: CATSARAVGGGAFF. DNA of the CDR3: TGTGCCACCAGCGCTCGGGCCGTCGGTGGTGGAGCTTTCTTT.